This TCR beta chain emerged from a study of T cell clonotyping in hematopoietic cell transplantation. Study-wide results and limits: Higher Inverse Simpson Index values in graft donor and pretransplant recipient predicted broader posttransplant TCR diversity.

With respect to this clone: Its target is not known.

Recipients were bled about 28 days pretransplant and at posttransplant days 30, 100, 180. Here immunoSEQ multiplex PCR was the method, and the copy in TCRdb shows in-frame clones only, minus some. The sample gives approximately 17,000 clones, approximately 57% of which show up once; roughly 10% is in the top ten. Germline V CDR1 and CDR2: SGHVS, FQNEAQ. The CDR3 length is 16 residues. V was trimmed by 2 bases and J by 0 bases, leaving 13 bases between them. The clonotype was recovered from a male patient aged 50 or older who had an allogeneic stem cell transplant from an unrelated donor, so T cells may come from the graft donor. Some clones in this sample may be carry-over from other donors' samples. The sample was PBMCs, taken 30 days after allogeneic stem cell transplant. The chain has TRBV7-8 and TRBJ1-2; tentatively, D is TRBD1 (5 bases). The CDR3 sequence is CASSLQGFGANYGYTF. DNA for the CDR3: TGTGCCAGCAGCTTACAGGGTTTCGGAGCTAACTATGGCTACACCTTC.